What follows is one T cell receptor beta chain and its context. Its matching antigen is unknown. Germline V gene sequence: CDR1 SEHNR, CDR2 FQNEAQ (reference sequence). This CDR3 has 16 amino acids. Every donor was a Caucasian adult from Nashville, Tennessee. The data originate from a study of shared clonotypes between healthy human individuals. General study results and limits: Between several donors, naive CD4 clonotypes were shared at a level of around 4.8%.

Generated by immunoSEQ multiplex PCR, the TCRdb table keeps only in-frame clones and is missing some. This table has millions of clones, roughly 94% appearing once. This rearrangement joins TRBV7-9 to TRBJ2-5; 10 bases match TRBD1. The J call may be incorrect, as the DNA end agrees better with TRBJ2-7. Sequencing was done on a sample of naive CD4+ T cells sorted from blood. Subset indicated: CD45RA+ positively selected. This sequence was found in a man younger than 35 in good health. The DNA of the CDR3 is TGTGCCAGCAGCCCCTGGGACAGGGGTGGGTCCTACGAGCAGTACTTC. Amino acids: CASSPWDRGGSYEQYF.